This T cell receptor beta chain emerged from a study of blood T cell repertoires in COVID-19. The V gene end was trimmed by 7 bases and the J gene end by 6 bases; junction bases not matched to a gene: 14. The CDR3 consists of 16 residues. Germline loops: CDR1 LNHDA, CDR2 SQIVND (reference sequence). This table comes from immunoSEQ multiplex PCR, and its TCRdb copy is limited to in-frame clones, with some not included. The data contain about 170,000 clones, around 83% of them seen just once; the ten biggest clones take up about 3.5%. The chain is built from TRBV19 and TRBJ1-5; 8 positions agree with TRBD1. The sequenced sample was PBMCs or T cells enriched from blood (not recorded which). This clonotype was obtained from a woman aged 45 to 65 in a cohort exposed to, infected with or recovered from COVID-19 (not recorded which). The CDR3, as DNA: TGTGCCAGTACCCCAGGGACAGGATCCGTGAGTCAGCCCCAGCATTTT. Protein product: CASTPGTGSVSQPQHF.